The next 31 T cell receptor beta chains were all read from a single sample in a study of cytomegalovirus exposure and HLA in healthy donors. With 60 Vbeta and 13 Jbeta primers, the PCR was carried out. Produced via immunoSEQ multiplex PCR; TCRdb's table is partial and in-frame only. Of 100,000 or so clones listed, about 77% are singletons. Specimen: PBMCs. These receptors were obtained from a woman in her forties or fifties in good health and CMV-seropositive.

This clone is a singleton in its sample. CDR3 sequence reads: CASSPRVFETQYF. CDR3 DNA: TGTGCCAGCAGCCCCAGGGTTTTTGAGACCCAGTACTTC. J is TRBJ2-5 and V is TRBV6-9, with D possibly TRBD1 on 5 matching bases. Germline-derived CDR1 and CDR2 are MNHGY and SVAAGI. V dropped 6 bases and J dropped 5 bases, with 13 bases sitting between them. This CDR3 comprises 13 residues.

The V call is TRBV7-9, the J call TRBJ1-1, with TRBD1 as a possible D gene (6 bases). Germline V gene sequence: CDR1 SEHNR, CDR2 FQNEAQ (reference sequence). The CDR3 has 14 amino acids. V was cut by 1 base and J by 2 bases, with 8 bases left in between. CDR3 in amino acids: CASSLGGGNTEAFF. In DNA, the CDR3 is TGTGCCAGCAGCTTAGGAGGGGGAAACACTGAAGCTTTCTTT.

With respect to this clone: This likely comes from a read error, as the CDR3 has no conserved phenylalanine or tryptophan at its end. The chain has TRBV27 and TRBJ1-2; 11 positions match TRBD1. The junction had 7 bases not matched to a gene; V was cut back by 6 bases and J by 4 bases. The CDR3 runs to 15 residues. Germline-derived CDR1 and CDR2 are MNHEY and SMNVEV (reference sequence). The chain's CDR3 is CASRPSGTGGYGYTV. The DNA of the CDR3 is TGTGCCAGCAGGCCCTCCGGGACAGGGGGCTATGGCTACACCGTC.

The chain couples TRBV27 to TRBJ2-3, with D possibly TRBD1 on 6 matching bases. V lost 8 bases and J lost 0, with 12 bases in between. The CDR3 extends over 14 amino acids. In germline, CDR1 is MNHEY, CDR2 SMNVEV (reference sequence). The CDR3 region has the DNA TGTGCCAGCTCCAGGGGCGGGAGCACAGATACGCAGTATTTT. Translated: CASSRGGSTDTQYF.

The V call is TRBV2, the J call TRBJ2-5, with D unresolved. The CDR3 totals 12 residues. V shed 9 bases and J shed 3 bases, with 11 bases lying between them. Germline assignment: CDR1 SNHLY and CDR2 FYNNEI. This CDR3 is CASSRVKETQYF. CDR3 bases: TGTGCCAGTTCACGGGTTAAAGAGACCCAGTACTTC.

The rearrangement links TRBV6-1 to TRBJ2-3, with TRBD2 matching 8 bases. With 7 bases clipped from V and 6 bases from J, the junction kept 12 bases outside the gene matches. Looked up from germline, CDR1 is MNHNS and CDR2 is SASEGT. The CDR3 has 15 amino acids. The CDR3 nucleotides read TGTGCCAGCACCGGGGGGACTAGGCTCCCCGATACGCAGTATTTT. It yields the protein CASTGGTRLPDTQYF.

This clone has just a few counts. The chain has TRBV5-6 and TRBJ2-7; 9 positions match TRBD1. Germline loops: CDR1 SGHDT, CDR2 YYEEEE. Unmatched junction bases numbered 2, after V lost 4 bases and J lost 3 bases. The CDR3 extends over 13 amino acids. DNA for the CDR3: TGTGCCAGCAGCCCGACAGGGGGCTACGAGCAGTACTTC. Encoded protein: CASSPTGGYEQYF.

This clone was found a few times. The chain has TRBV6-5 and TRBJ2-7; D unresolved. There are 12 residues in the CDR3. Trimming removed 5 bases at V and 4 bases at J, with 9 bases between. Germline V gives CDR1 MNHEY, CDR2 SVGAGI. In DNA form, the CDR3 reads TGTGCCAGCAGTCACAACCGTTACGAGCAGTACTTC. Encoded protein: CASSHNRYEQYF.

The chain carries TRBV10-1 and TRBJ2-3; TRBD1 matches 7 bases. Germline lookup yields CDR1 WNHNN and CDR2 SYGVQD (reference sequence). The CDR3 covers 14 residues. V shed 1 base and J 3 bases; nucleotides not matched to a gene: 1. The CDR3 reads CASSELDRTDTQYF. The CDR3 bases are TGCGCCAGCAGTGAGTTGGACAGGACAGATACGCAGTATTTT.

Details on this clone: At one boundary the junction diverges from the germline segment, which might be a read error. The V and J genes are TRBV6-4 and TRBJ2-6, with D tentatively TRBD1 (5 bases). The CDR3 has 14 amino acids. CDR1 MRHNA and CDR2 SNTAGT come from the germline V gene. The CDR3 protein is CASSLVSGANGLTF. As DNA, the CDR3 is TGTGCCAGCAGTCTGGTCTCTGGGGCCAACGGCCTGACTTTC.

The chain couples TRBV7-8 to TRBJ2-7; no clear D gene. Between the trimmed V and J ends, which lost 8 bases and 3 bases, there was a span of 5 bases. The V gene's germline CDR1 is SGHVS and CDR2 FQNEAQ. CDR3 length equals 10 residues. This chain's CDR3 is CASGDYEQYF. The CDR3 nucleotides read TGTGCCAGCGGAGACTACGAGCAGTACTTC.

This chain links TRBV5-1 with TRBJ2-7; 8 bases align to TRBD1. The germline CDR1 and CDR2 sequences are SGHRS and YFSETQ. The V segment lost 3 bases and the J segment 7 bases; nucleotides outside the gene matches: 9. This CDR3 comprises 14 residues. The CDR3, as DNA: TGCGCCAGCAGCTCAGGGCAGGGGGCAGGTGAGCAGTACTTC. Translation gives CASSSGQGAGEQYF.

This clone was picked up a small number of times. The rearrangement uses TRBV9 and TRBJ2-3, with 10 positions matching TRBD2. Unmatched junction bases numbered 10, after V lost 0 bases and J lost 3 bases. This CDR3 spans 18 amino acids. CDR1 and CDR2 (germline): SGDLS, YYNGEE. CDR3 protein: CASSVAAGGAGGTDTQYF. In DNA form, the CDR3 reads TGTGCCAGCAGCGTAGCTGCAGGTGGAGCGGGGGGGACAGATACGCAGTATTTT.

The chain is built from TRBV5-1 and TRBJ2-5, with TRBD2 matching 13 bases. Germline values: CDR1 SGHRS, CDR2 YFSETQ. This CDR3 comprises 15 residues. V lost 3 bases to trimming and J lost 3 bases; unmatched junction nucleotides: 2. CDR3 nucleotide sequence: TGCGCCAGCAGCTGGGGGACTAGCGGGAAAGAGACCCAGTACTTC. Translating gives CASSWGTSGKETQYF.

This clone occurred once. The chain recombines TRBV9 with TRBJ2-1, with 7 bases aligning to TRBD2. The CDR3 extends over 13 amino acids. Per the germline V gene, CDR1 is SGDLS and CDR2 is YYNGEE. J lost 10 bases, V lost 2 bases, and 6 bases had no gene match. Written as DNA, the CDR3 is TGTGCCAGCAGCGTTCAGCTGCGGGAGGAGCAGTTCTTC. Translation gives CASSVQLREEQFF.

The chain joins TRBV6-5 to TRBJ2-7; 8 nucleotides agree with TRBD1. The J segment lost 4 bases and the V segment lost 6 bases, leaving 11 bases of the junction unmatched. Germline V gene lookup returns CDR1 MNHEY and CDR2 SVGAGI. The CDR3 runs 15 residues. CDR3 loop: CASRLRDRFSYEQYF. The CDR3 DNA reads as TGTGCCAGCAGGTTGAGGGACAGGTTTTCTTACGAGCAGTACTTC.

V is TRBV2 and J is TRBJ1-5; D unclear. The CDR3 is made up of 14 amino acids. Trimming stripped 7 bases from V and 4 bases from J, with 14 bases between. Germline values: CDR1 SNHLY, CDR2 FYNNEI. The CDR3 region is CASTLQSRNQPQHF. The CDR3 nucleotides read TGTGCCAGCACCCTACAGAGTCGGAATCAGCCCCAGCATTTT.

The chain combines TRBV4-1 with TRBJ2-3; D gene ambiguous. Germline V CDR1 and CDR2: MGHRA, YSYEKL. This CDR3 is built from 16 residues. Trimming removed 0 bases from V and 0 bases from J, with 10 bases in between. The CDR3 loop is CASSQDSILSTDTQYF. In DNA, the CDR3 is TGCGCCAGCAGCCAAGATAGCATATTGAGCACAGATACGCAGTATTTT.

The rearrangement joins TRBV9 to TRBJ2-2, with D possibly TRBD2 on 5 matching bases. The ends were cut back, 8 bases at V and 7 bases at J, with 12 bases in the middle. This CDR3 is built from 12 residues. Germline V lookup: CDR1 SGDLS, CDR2 YYNGEE. DNA for the CDR3: TGTGCCAGTGGTAGCGTCGACGGGGAGCTGTTTTTT. Protein: CASGSVDGELFF.

The chain combines TRBV7-8 with TRBJ1-5; possibly TRBD1 for D (5 bases). This CDR3 region has 14 residues. Per the germline V gene, CDR1 is SGHVS and CDR2 is FQNEAQ. Trimming took off 2 bases at V and 4 bases at J, with 9 bases between the two ends. Here the CDR3 DNA reads TGTGCCAGCAGCTTACTGGGGGGGAATCAGCCCCAGCATTTT. Amino acids: CASSLLGGNQPQHF.

V gene TRBV18 combines with J gene TRBJ2-7; 8 bases are a match to TRBD1. J lost 4 bases, V lost 6 bases, and 11 bases had no gene match. This CDR3 spans 15 amino acids. The germline gives CDR1 KGHSH, CDR2 LQKENI. CDR3 sequence: CASSPGQGKPYEQYF. CDR3 nucleotide sequence: TGTGCCAGCTCCCCAGGACAGGGAAAGCCTTACGAGCAGTACTTC.

This clone was seen a few times. J is TRBJ1-2 and V is TRBV5-8, with 11 nucleotides matching TRBD1. This CDR3 region has 14 residues. The germline CDR1 and CDR2 sequences are SGHTS and YDEGEE. J was trimmed by 7 bases and V by 4 bases; bases with no gene match: 6. CDR3 in amino acids: CASSPGTGGFGYTF. The DNA for the CDR3 is TGTGCCAGCAGCCCCGGGACAGGGGGATTTGGCTACACCTTC.

The chain links TRBV13 to TRBJ2-1; TRBD2 agrees at 14 bases. The CDR3 contains 17 residues. Germline V gives CDR1 PRHDT, CDR2 FYEKMQ (reference sequence). V was clipped by 5 bases and J by 4 bases; unmatched bases: 7. CDR3 DNA: TGTGCCAGCAGCCCCGGACTAGCGGGAGGTGCGTACAATGAGCAGTTCTTC. Its protein product is CASSPGLAGGAYNEQFF.

This clone was seen only once. The chain recombines TRBV27 with TRBJ2-7, with 7 bases fitting TRBD1. This CDR3 has 13 residues. CDR1 MNHEY and CDR2 SMNVEV come from the germline V gene (reference sequence). J was trimmed by 3 bases and V by 6 bases; bases with no gene match: 5. The CDR3 reads CASRRQGYYEQYF. The CDR3 DNA follows: TGTGCCAGCAGGAGACAGGGATACTACGAGCAGTACTTC.

The CDR3 nucleotides read TGTGCCAGCAGCTTCGAGGGAGCTCTCTACGAGCAGTACTTC. It is translated as CASSFEGALYEQYF. The chain recombines TRBV7-9 with TRBJ2-7, with D possibly being TRBD2 (5 bases). The CDR3 is 14 amino acids. Germline V CDR1 and CDR2: SEHNR, FQNEAQ (reference sequence). V lost 3 bases and J lost 3, with 12 bases in between.

The chain couples TRBV10-3 to TRBJ2-7; TRBD2 might be the D (6 bases). Germline-derived CDR1 and CDR2 are ENHRY and SYGVKD. The CDR3 runs to 16 residues. The germline V and J ends were trimmed by 10 bases and 6 bases, with 28 bases remaining between them. CDR3 DNA: TGTGCCACCGGGGGAAAGCAGGGCGGATATTCTGGCGAGCAGTACTTC. It yields the protein CATGGKQGGYSGEQYF.

The J gene is TRBJ2-2, the V gene TRBV6-6; D perhaps matches TRBD2 (5 bases). The V and J ends lost 10 bases and 0 bases respectively, with 15 bases between them. Germline V gene lookup returns CDR1 MNHNY and CDR2 SVGAGI (reference sequence). The CDR3 sequence is 15 residues long. The CDR3 coding sequence is TGTGCCATCCCCCTTCTGGACTCGAACACCGGGGAGCTGTTTTTT. Amino acid sequence: CAIPLLDSNTGELFF.

V usage is TRBV14 and J usage is TRBJ1-1; TRBD1 agrees at 7 bases. Trimming cost V 1 base and J 4 bases; bases outside gene matches: 6. The CDR3 runs 15 residues. Germline CDR1 reads SGHDN; CDR2 reads FVKESK. The CDR3 region has the DNA TGTGCCAGCAGCCAAGTTGCAGGGGGAGGCACTGAAGCTTTCTTT. Residues: CASSQVAGGGTEAFF.

This clone was seen only a few times. The CDR3 here is CASSSSGTNYGYTF. The CDR3 bases are TGTGCCAGCAGCTCCTCCGGGACAAACTATGGCTACACCTTC. The chain has TRBV5-4 and TRBJ1-2; D might be TRBD1 (6 bases). CDR3 length: 14 amino acids. With 3 bases removed from V and 2 bases from J, the gap between germline ends came to 11 bases. The germline V gene has CDR1 SGHNT and CDR2 YYREEE (reference sequence). The variable domain in full, with the rest retrieved from reference TRBV5-4 and TRBJ1-2, is ETGVTQSPTHLIKTRGQQVTLRCSSQSGHNTVSWYQQALGQGPQFIFQYYREEENGRGNFPPRFSGLQFPNYSSELNVNALELDDSALYLCASSSSGTNYGYTFGSGTRLTVV.

The table lists this clone with a few counts. The rearrangement joins TRBV9 to TRBJ1-2; TRBD1 matches 7 bases. With V trimmed by 0 bases and J by 1 base, 9 bases remained unmatched. Germline V gives CDR1 SGDLS, CDR2 YYNGEE. CDR3 length equals 17 residues. As DNA, the CDR3 is TGTGCCAGCAGCGTAGTGCAGCCGGGACAGCGTAACTATGGCTACACCTTC. Its protein product is CASSVVQPGQRNYGYTF.

The V call is TRBV5-4, the J call TRBJ2-3, with a tentative D call TRBD2 (6 bases). Looked up from germline, CDR1 is SGHNT and CDR2 is YYREEE (reference sequence). CDR3 size: 14 residues. V was clipped by 10 bases and J by 5 bases, with 20 bases between them. The chain's CDR3 is CAYTLAERVDTQYF. CDR3 coding DNA: TGTGCCTATACCCTCGCCGAGCGGGTAGATACGCAGTATTTT. Based on the CDR3 plus reference TRBV5-4 and TRBJ2-3, the full variable domain is ETGVTQSPTHLIKTRGQQVTLRCSSQSGHNTVSWYQQALGQGPQFIFQYYREEENGRGNFPPRFSGLQFPNYSSELNVNALELDDSALYLCAYTLAERVDTQYFGPGTRLTVL.